This passage covers 7 T cell receptor beta chains from one sample sequenced in a study of CD8+ T cells in alopecia areata. The treatment here: oral pan-JAK inhibitor, 5-10 mg twice daily. cDNA serving as the sequencing template came from extracted, reverse transcribed RNA. TCRdb's copy holds only in-frame clones and misses some; the assay was immunoSEQ multiplex PCR. The sample has about 190,000 clones, 50% to 60% seen once. Here the sequenced sample was CD4+ T cells sorted from blood, taken at week 4, from a patient treated with tofacitinib. The receptors were gathered from a human donor with alopecia areata.

V is TRBV5-1 and J is TRBJ2-7; D is uncertain. V lost 0 bases and J lost 0, with 7 bases in between. This CDR3 spans 14 amino acids. Germline CDR1 is SGHRS and CDR2 is YFSETQ. The CDR3 protein is CASSLVVNSYEQYF. DNA for the CDR3: TGCGCCAGCAGCTTGGTAGTCAACTCCTACGAGCAGTACTTC.

The chain employs TRBV7-9 and TRBJ2-3; unclear D gene. The CDR3 runs 16 residues. V lost 1 base and J 2 bases, leaving 13 bases between the germline ends. Germline values: CDR1 SEHNR, CDR2 FQNEAQ (reference sequence). In DNA, the CDR3 is TGTGCCAGCAGCTTAGGTGGTGACTTAAACACAGATACGCAGTATTTT. As protein: CASSLGGDLNTDTQYF.

The rearrangement uses TRBV11-2 and TRBJ2-5; unclear D gene. This CDR3 is 12 amino acids long. The ends were cut back, 0 bases at V and 4 bases at J, with 3 bases in the middle. CDR1 and CDR2 from the germline V gene are SGHAT and FQNNGV. This CDR3 is CASSLDRETQYF. The CDR3 nucleotides read TGTGCCAGCAGCTTAGATCGAGAGACCCAGTACTTC. Variable domain in full (rest from reference TRBV11-2 and TRBJ2-5): EAGVAQSPRYKIIEKRQSVAFWCNPISGHATLYWYQQILGQGPKLLIQFQNNGVVDDSQLPKDRFSAERLKGVDSTLKIQPAKLEDSAVYLCASSLDRETQYFGPGTRLLVL.

This clone was observed a handful of times. The chain recombines TRBV29-1 with TRBJ2-3; D remains ambiguous. The CDR3 spans 14 residues. The V gene's germline CDR1 is SQVTM and CDR2 ANQGSEA. The ends were cut back, 5 bases at V and 0 bases at J, with 12 bases in the middle. As DNA, the CDR3 is TGCAGCGTTCTACTGGCAACCAGCACAGATACGCAGTATTTT. Translating it yields CSVLLATSTDTQYF.

This clone was observed a handful of times. The J gene is TRBJ2-7, the V gene TRBV7-3; D might be TRBD1 (6 bases). V was clipped by 5 bases and J by 5 bases, with 16 bases between them. Per the germline V gene, CDR1 is SGHTA and CDR2 is FQGTGA. CDR3 length: 14 residues. The CDR3 loop reads CASSRDRFEDEQYF. The CDR3, as DNA: TGTGCCAGCAGCCGAGACAGGTTTGAGGACGAGCAGTACTTC.

This chain uses TRBV2 with TRBJ2-5; TRBD2 is a possible D gene (6 bases). Germline values: CDR1 SNHLY, CDR2 FYNNEI. V was clipped by 6 bases and J by 2 bases, with 28 bases between them. The CDR3 sequence is 19 residues long. CDR3 loop: CASRPHRDSSFHWQETQYF. CDR3 nucleotide sequence: TGTGCCAGCAGGCCACACCGGGACTCAAGCTTTCATTGGCAAGAGACCCAGTACTTC. The full variable domain, with the rest looked up from reference TRBV2 and TRBJ2-5, is EPEVTQTPSHQVTQMGQEVILRCVPISNHLYFYWYRQILGQKVEFLVSFYNNEISEKSEIFDDQFSVERPDGSNFTLKIRSTKLEDSAMYFCASRPHRDSSFHWQETQYFGPGTRLLVL.

The gene calls are TRBV14 and TRBJ1-2; the D gene is possibly TRBD1 (6 bases). Trimming removed 4 bases at V and 3 bases at J, with 15 bases between. Germline V lookup: CDR1 SGHDN, CDR2 FVKESK. The CDR3 runs 15 residues. CDR3 protein: CASSPGAGRYYGYTF. The CDR3, as DNA: TGTGCCAGCAGCCCAGGGGCCGGTCGTTACTATGGCTACACCTTC.